This T cell receptor (beta chain) was sequenced during a study of T cell repertoires in cytomegalovirus infection. Via MiXCR, TCRdb re-called the reads, giving one row per CDR3 protein. This table has about 830,000 distinct CDR3 sequences, around a third appearing once. As for this clonotype: Antigen: not known.

V was trimmed by 4 bases and J by 7 bases, leaving 11 bases between them. CDR3 length: 13 residues. Overall study results and limits: The study found HLA-C-restricted CMV-specific TCR beta clonotypes dominating the ex vivo response.

The source material was cultured CD8+ T cells from PBMCs, sampled from culture after CMV antigen stimulation. This TCR was recovered from a human donor in good health (CMV status not recorded). Some clones in this sample may be carry-over from other donors' samples. The genes are TRBV12-3 or TRBV12-4 and TRBJ2-1; D uncertain. The CDR3, as DNA: TGTGCCAGCAGTTCCCTCCAGTGGAATGAGCAGTTCTTC. Protein: CASSSLQWNEQFF.